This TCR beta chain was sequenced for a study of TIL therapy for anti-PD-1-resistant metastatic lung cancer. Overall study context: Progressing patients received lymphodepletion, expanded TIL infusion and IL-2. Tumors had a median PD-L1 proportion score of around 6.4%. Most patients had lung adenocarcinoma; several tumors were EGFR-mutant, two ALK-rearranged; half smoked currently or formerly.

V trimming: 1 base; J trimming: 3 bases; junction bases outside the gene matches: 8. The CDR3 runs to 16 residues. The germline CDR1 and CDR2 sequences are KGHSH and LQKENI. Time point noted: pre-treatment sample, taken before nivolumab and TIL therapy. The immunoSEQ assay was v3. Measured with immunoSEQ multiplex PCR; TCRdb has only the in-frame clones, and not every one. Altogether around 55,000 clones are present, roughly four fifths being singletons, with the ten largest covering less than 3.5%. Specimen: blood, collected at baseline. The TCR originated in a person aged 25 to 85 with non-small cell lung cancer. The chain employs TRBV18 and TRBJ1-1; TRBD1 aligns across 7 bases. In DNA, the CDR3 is TGTGCCAGCTCACCACAGGGGGCCCAAAGGTACACTGAAGCTTTCTTT. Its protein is CASSPQGAQRYTEAFF.